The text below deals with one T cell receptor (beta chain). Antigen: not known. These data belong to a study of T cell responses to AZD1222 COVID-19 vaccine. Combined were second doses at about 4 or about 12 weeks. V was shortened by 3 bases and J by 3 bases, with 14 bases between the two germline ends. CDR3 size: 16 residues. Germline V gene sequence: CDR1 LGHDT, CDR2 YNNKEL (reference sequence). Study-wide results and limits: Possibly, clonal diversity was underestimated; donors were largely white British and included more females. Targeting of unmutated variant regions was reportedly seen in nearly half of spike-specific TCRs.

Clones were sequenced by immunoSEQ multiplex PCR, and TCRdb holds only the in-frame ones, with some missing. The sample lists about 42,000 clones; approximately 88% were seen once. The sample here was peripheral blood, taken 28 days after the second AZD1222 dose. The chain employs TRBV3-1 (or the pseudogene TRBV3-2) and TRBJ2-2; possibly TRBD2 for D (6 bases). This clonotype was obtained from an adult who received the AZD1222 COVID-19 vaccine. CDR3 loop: CASSQVEGKDTGELFF. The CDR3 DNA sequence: TGTGCCAGCAGCCAGGTGGAGGGTAAGGACACCGGGGAGCTGTTTTTT.